This T cell receptor (beta chain) comes out of a study of blood T cells in healthy people across ages (dated by TCRdb to 2014 to 2015). Describing the broader study: Template switching captured roughly one uniquely barcoded TCR beta cDNA molecule per two T cells in model experiments. Age-related changes in TCR beta repertoire diversity were measured in the study by deep sequencing normalized with unique cDNA molecular identifiers. The donors were split into four age groups: young (average approximately 16 years), middle-aged (about 40), aged (approximately 59) and long-lived (over 80). To avoid experimental bias, donors of different ages were randomly spread across the sequencing lanes. For two donors (one aged 18 to 30 and one aged 80 or older), the study analyzed two additional independent replicas of 1 million unique cDNA reads from the same blood draw. Broader findings and caveats from the paper: Estimates of total diversity based on one million sequenced T cells were regarded as lower bounds and as underestimates. As age increased, observed TCR beta diversity per million T cells dropped in a roughly linear way, and a significant reduction was already evident by age about 36. Compared with the aged group, more naive CD4+ T cells, fewer expanded clones and increased TCR diversity were shown by the long-lived group, suggesting age selection. There was a strong correlation between observed TCR beta diversity and the percentage of naive T cells measured by flow cytometry. Donor CMV infection status was unknown, potentially confounding age-related changes in expanded clonotypes. Since profiling was done on bulk unsorted PBMCs, naive and antigen-experienced compartments could not be conclusively compared.

The germline V gene (reference sequence) provides CDR1 SEHNR and CDR2 FQNEAQ. The CDR3 is 12 residues long, counting both termini. Left in the record is the CDR3 DNA by itself, 36 bases read in frame from the first base. V drops 0 bases and J drops 8 bases, leaving 5 bases in between. The library was generated by 5' RACE. TCRdb names Illumina HiSeq 2500 as the instrument used. The second PCR ran for about 6 to 11 cycles and used a J-beta primer mix along with a sample-barcoded 5' primer. A template-switch 5' adaptor carrying 12 random nucleotides introduced a unique molecular identifier onto each TCR beta cDNA molecule. At least 2.5 million CDR3-containing paired-end reads were obtained from each sample. The Mint cDNA synthesis kit, primed by a TRBC-specific oligonucleotide, was used to synthesize first-strand cDNA from all RNA. Following uracil-DNA glycosylase treatment, all cDNA underwent a first 18-cycle PCR with the universal primers M1SS and BC2_uni_R. In the source study's methods: Normalization of each sample was performed by random selection of 1 million high-quality reads, each carrying a distinct molecular identifier. Instead of being binned into consensus sequences, reads that shared molecular identifiers were thrown out. CDR3 identification, clonotype clustering and error correction used MiTCR with a Q25 quality threshold and the strictest error-elimination algorithm. Lower-bound total TCR beta diversity was estimated with a nonparametric unseen species model using Euler transformation. TCRdb reworked the public reads: Q25 trimming with fastp, MiXCR clone assembly, productive beta chains retained. Each record represents a unique CDR3 protein, reported with the most common genes and DNA among its rows. Here the V and J calls rest on TCRdb's processing, not on the authors' analysis. The sample yields just over 1 million distinct CDR3 sequences; over 35% were counted once. Approximately 17% of the sample is in the top ten clones.

Notes on this clonotype: There is no known antigen for this receptor. A much larger clone lies one base from this, so it may be a read error. Because it lacks the conserved phenylalanine or tryptophan at the end, this CDR3 is likely a read error.

The roughly 39 donors, aged about 6 to 90 years, were systemically healthy Caucasian individuals from Russia. Each donor gave about 9.7 milliliters of peripheral blood, drawn into EDTA-treated Vacutainer tubes. Ficoll-Paque density-gradient centrifugation was used to isolate PBMCs, with at least 6.5 million per sample. Trizol reagent was used to extract total RNA from the PBMCs, yielding at least 5 micrograms per sample. Naive CD45RAhigh/CD27high T cell percentages were measured by flow cytometry on a PBMC aliquot from every donor. This sequence originates from a woman in her sixties or seventies in good health. In this chain, TRBV7-9 is recombined with TRBJ2-1; no D gene call is confident. The sample was blood. The CDR3 amino acid sequence is: CASSLAPYEQFI. Here is the DNA: TGTGCCAGCAGCTTAGCCCCGTATGAGCAGTTCATC.